Shown below are 17 T cell receptor beta chains from a single sample sequenced in a study of OX40 agonist ivuxolimab in advanced cancers. Using immunoSEQ multiplex PCR, the repertoire was profiled, and TCRdb retains in-frame clones only, with some absent. The table includes some 73,000 clones, approximately 90% detected once. The sample was CD4+ or CD8+ T cells sorted from blood, taken in a trial of the OX40 agonist ivuxolimab. Receptors were obtained from an adult with an advanced solid tumor such as melanoma, head and neck, liver or kidney cancer.

V usage is TRBV27 and J usage is TRBJ2-6, with 7 bases aligning to TRBD1. V lost 6 bases and J lost 9; bases outside the gene matches: 11. Per germline, CDR1 MNHEY and CDR2 SMNVEV (reference sequence). The length of the CDR3 is 15 residues. As DNA, the CDR3 is TGTGCCAGCAGACCTACGGGACAGCGAAACAACGTCCTGACTTTC. Its translation is CASRPTGQRNNVLTF.

The chain couples TRBV9 to TRBJ1-1; D call uncertain. V lost 2 bases and J lost 7, with 12 bases in between. The V gene's germline CDR1 is SGDLS and CDR2 YYNGEE. The CDR3 runs to 13 residues. The CDR3 spells CASSVSHGLEAFF. The CDR3 region has the DNA TGTGCCAGCAGCGTGAGTCACGGACTTGAAGCTTTCTTT.

This rearrangement joins TRBV6-1 to TRBJ2-1, with 11 bases identical to TRBD2. The CDR3 covers 14 residues. Trimming cost V 10 bases and J 5 bases; bases outside gene matches: 7. Per the germline V gene, CDR1 is MNHNS and CDR2 is SASEGT. Here the CDR3 reads CATRPGLADNEQFF. The CDR3 region has the DNA TGTGCCACGCGACCGGGACTAGCGGACAATGAGCAGTTCTTC.

The chain recombines TRBV11-2 with TRBJ1-6, with 7 bases lining up with TRBD1. Germline V gene sequence: CDR1 SGHAT, CDR2 FQNNGV. This CDR3 comprises 16 residues. V was pared by 7 bases and J by 4 bases, with 10 bases of the junction left unmatched. The CDR3 is CASILGGGAYNSPLHF. The DNA of the CDR3 is TGTGCCAGCATACTAGGAGGGGGCGCTTATAATTCACCCCTCCACTTT.

The chain has TRBV5-1 and TRBJ2-1; 16 positions agree with TRBD2. The J segment lost 8 bases and the V segment lost 3 bases, leaving 2 bases of the junction unmatched. CDR3 length: 15 amino acids. Per germline, CDR1 SGHRS and CDR2 YFSETQ. For the CDR3, the DNA is TGCGCCAGCAGCTCGGGACTAGCGGGAGGGTATGAGCAGTTCTTC. Its protein is CASSSGLAGGYEQFF. Drawing the rest from reference TRBV5-1 and TRBJ2-1, the complete variable domain is KAGVTQTPRYLIKTRGQQVTLSCSPISGHRSVSWYQQTPGQGLQFLFEYFSETQRNKGNFPGRFSGRQFSNSRSEMNVSTLELGDSALYLCASSSGLAGGYEQFFGPGTRLTVL.

The chain couples TRBV15 to TRBJ1-3, with D perhaps matching TRBD1 (5 bases). Germline V lookup: CDR1 LNHNV, CDR2 YYDKDF (reference sequence). The CDR3 extends over 16 amino acids. V lost 0 bases, J lost 0 bases, and 9 bases lay in between. The CDR3 reads CATSRDMTDSGNTIYF. As DNA, the CDR3 is TGTGCCACCAGCAGAGATATGACAGACTCTGGAAACACCATATATTTT. Combining the CDR3 with reference TRBV15 and TRBJ1-3 gives the whole variable domain DAMVIQNPRYQVTQFGKPVTLSCSQTLNHNVMYWYQQKSSQAPKLLFHYYDKDFNNEADTPDNFQSRRPNTSFCFLDIRSPGLGDTAMYLCATSRDMTDSGNTIYFGEGSWLTVV.

The rearrangement uses TRBV7-9 and TRBJ1-2; D perhaps matches TRBD1 (5 bases). Trimming took 5 bases from V and 4 from J, leaving 11 bases between them. The germline V gene has CDR1 SEHNR and CDR2 FQNEAQ (reference sequence). This CDR3 comprises 13 residues. The CDR3 bases are TGTGCCAGCAGCCCTGGGACCGCCTATGGCTACACCTTC. Its protein product is CASSPGTAYGYTF.

The J gene is TRBJ1-6, the V gene TRBV5-4, with D maybe TRBD1 (5 bases). The CDR3 runs 17 residues. Trimming took off 2 bases at V and 0 bases at J, with 12 bases between the two ends. Germline lookup yields CDR1 SGHNT and CDR2 YYREEE (reference sequence). The CDR3 DNA is TGTGCCAGCAGCTTACCTCCGAGGGGCTCCTATAATTCACCCCTCCACTTT. Its translation: CASSLPPRGSYNSPLHF.

This chain links TRBV11-2 with TRBJ2-7, with 7 bases aligning to TRBD1. From germline, CDR1 is SGHAT and CDR2 FQNNGV. J lost 1 base, V lost 3 bases, and 6 bases had no gene match. This CDR3 comprises 15 residues. The CDR3 DNA sequence: TGTGCCAGCAGCTTCGGACAGGCCCTGTCCTACGAGCAGTACTTC. Translated, it gives CASSFGQALSYEQYF.

This sequence joins TRBV2 and TRBJ1-1; D possibly corresponds to TRBD1 (6 bases). The CDR3 is 17 amino acids. V was shortened by 9 bases and J by 1 base, with 24 bases between the two germline ends. Looked up from germline, CDR1 is SNHLY and CDR2 is FYNNEI. The CDR3 region has the DNA TGTGCCAGAGACTCAGGGGAGCGAGGTGTAGGGAACACTGAAGCTTTCTTT. This sequence encodes CARDSGERGVGNTEAFF.

The rearrangement uses TRBV6-6 and TRBJ2-5, with D possibly TRBD2 on 5 matching bases. Germline V lookup: CDR1 MNHNY, CDR2 SVGAGI (reference sequence). Trimming took off 7 bases at V and 0 bases at J, with 9 bases between the two ends. CDR3 length: 13 amino acids. CDR3 loop: CASMTGNQETQYF. CDR3 sequence (DNA): TGTGCCAGCATGACGGGAAACCAAGAGACCCAGTACTTC.

V and J are TRBV10-1 and TRBJ2-1; 8 bases are a match to TRBD2. Trimming cost V 2 bases and J 4 bases; bases outside gene matches: 1. The CDR3 runs to 14 residues. Germline values: CDR1 WNHNN, CDR2 SYGVQD (reference sequence). The CDR3 DNA sequence: TGCGCCAGCAGTGAGACTAGCGGATACAATGAGCAGTTCTTC. It yields the protein CASSETSGYNEQFF.

The rearrangement links TRBV27 to TRBJ2-7, with 9 positions matching TRBD1. The V and J ends lost 8 bases and 7 bases, in that order; junction bases with no gene match: 21. This CDR3 comprises 17 residues. Germline assignment: CDR1 MNHEY and CDR2 SMNVEV (reference sequence). The DNA for the CDR3 is TGTGCCAGCGGTGGGGCTCACCGGGACAGGGTCGCCTGGGAGCAGTACTTC. It yields the protein CASGGAHRDRVAWEQYF.

This sequence joins TRBV5-1 and TRBJ2-2; 8 positions agree with TRBD1. Trimming cost V 6 bases and J 7 bases; bases outside gene matches: 5. The length of the CDR3 is 13 residues. Germline CDR1 reads SGHRS; CDR2 reads YFSETQ. The CDR3 region is CASTIQGGGELFF. CDR3 DNA: TGCGCCAGCACAATACAGGGGGGCGGGGAGCTGTTTTTT. The entire variable domain, with the rest obtained from reference TRBV5-1 and TRBJ2-2, is as follows: KAGVTQTPRYLIKTRGQQVTLSCSPISGHRSVSWYQQTPGQGLQFLFEYFSETQRNKGNFPGRFSGRQFSNSRSEMNVSTLELGDSALYLCASTIQGGGELFFGEGSRLTVL.

The CDR3 region is CASPTGGNQPQHF. In DNA form, the CDR3 reads TGCGCCAGCCCCACAGGGGGAAATCAGCCCCAGCATTTT. V gene TRBV10-2 combines with J gene TRBJ1-5, with TRBD1 matching over 8 bases. Looked up from germline, CDR1 is WSHSY and CDR2 is SAAADI. This CDR3 contains 13 residues. Trimming cost V 8 bases and J 4 bases; bases outside gene matches: 4.

This clone was seen a single time. The chain combines TRBV7-2 with TRBJ2-7, with D tentatively TRBD2 (6 bases). With 1 base removed from V and 3 bases from J, the gap between germline ends came to 13 bases. This CDR3 contains 15 residues. In germline, CDR1 is SGHTA, CDR2 FQGNSA. Here the CDR3 DNA reads TGTGCCAGCAGCTTAGTATCTCGGCGGGGCTACGAGCAGTACTTC. Protein: CASSLVSRRGYEQYF. The variable domain in full, with the rest retrieved from reference TRBV7-2 and TRBJ2-7, is GAGVSQSPSNKVTEKGKDVELRCDPISGHTALYWYRQSLGQGLEFLIYFQGNSAPDKSGLPSDRFSAERTGGSVSTLTIQRTQQEDSAVYLCASSLVSRRGYEQYFGPGTRLTVT.

The gene calls are TRBV7-9 and TRBJ2-5; TRBD1 is a possible D gene (5 bases). The J call may be in error: the DNA end matches TRBJ2-7 better. This CDR3 contains 14 residues. In germline, CDR1 is SEHNR, CDR2 FQNEAQ (reference sequence). CDR3 sequence reads: CASSLARRVDEQYF. The DNA for the CDR3 is TGTGCCAGCAGCTTAGCCCGCAGGGTTGACGAGCAGTACTTC.